This paragraph covers one TCR beta chain sequence. Relative to its sample, this clone is medium-sized (0.01 to 0.1%). The specificity of this receptor is unknown. Base qualities were left out, and no much larger clone turns up one base away. The identical CDR3 is also encoded by other nucleotide sequences in the sample. TCRbeta CDR3 regions were amplified from genomic DNA by means of the immunoSEQ Assay, a bias-controlled multiplex PCR. The authors processed their data as follows. The number of nucleated cells in each sample was estimated by amplification of reference gene primers within the assay. To quantify the absolute abundance of each unique TCRbeta CDR3 rearrangement, sequence reads were collapsed and filtered. For each sample, productive Simpson clonality was calculated as the square root of Simpson's diversity index over productive rearrangements. The table comes from immuneACCESS by way of TCRdb, which keeps in-frame sequences with V and J called. Part of the clones is missing from these tables; in studies checked, under half for an unresolved V gene and the rest for unknown reasons. That table gives V, J and clone size, and the DNA gave D and trimming. The sample table records about 110,000 clones; under 85% of these occur just once. The ten top clones hold 4% to 4.5% of the sample.

These data originate in a study of blood T cell repertoires in COVID-19 (dated by TCRdb to 2018 to 2021). The study in broad terms: Samples from collaborators originated in the United States, Italy and Spain and spanned both the acute and convalescent phases of COVID-19. The material from the prospective study consisted of cDNA or gDNA derived from T cells, B-cell-depleted T cells, or PBMCs. Deeply sampled blood TCRbeta repertoires from subjects exposed to, actively infected with, or recovered from COVID-19 were included in the dataset. The repertoires were released in a freely available public database intended as a resource for research on the immune response to SARS-CoV-2. Samples came from the ongoing ImmuneRACE study (first 160 participants) plus 1,254 subjects from 6 global collaborators. The sample metadata nearly always contained a de-identified subject ID, COVID-19 status, age in years and sex. Where HLA class I and class II types were available, the types were taken from metadata supplied by the sample provider, not from assay-based typing. General findings and caveats noted by the study authors: The quantity of clinical and demographic metadata differed by source and by participant and was supplied without curation.

Trimmed from V: 0 bases; trimmed from J: 2 bases; junction bases lacking a gene match: 2. CDR3 length: 15 amino acids, cysteine to phenylalanine. This entry keeps only the CDR3 DNA: 45 bases, framed from base 1. The germline V gene specifies SGHRS as CDR1 and YFSETQ as CDR2. Each collaborating institution followed its own protocols to collect whole blood in K2EDTA tubes. For TCRbeta analysis, collaborator samples were shipped as frozen whole blood, as isolated PBMCs, or as DNA extracted from either sample type. The TCR was taken from a woman in her 70s with acute or convalescent COVID-19. Input material: peripheral blood. The V gene is TRBV5-1 and the J gene is TRBJ2-1; TRBD1 aligns with 7 central bases. The CDR3 reads as follows: CASSLGGQPYNEQFF. In nucleotides, the sequence is TGCGCCAGCAGCTTGGGGGGACAGCCCTACAATGAGCAGTTCTTC.